Reported below is one T cell receptor (beta chain). V lost 0 bases and J lost 2, with 9 bases in between. Per germline, CDR1 SGDLS and CDR2 YYNGEE. This CDR3 has 15 residues. Original methodology: How many nucleated cells were present was estimated from reference gene primer amplification. Here immunoSEQ multiplex PCR was the method, and the copy in TCRdb shows in-frame clones only, minus some. Clonal size and the V and J genes are those of that table, whereas D and trimming came from the DNA. Of a few hundred thousand clones listed, 75% to 90% are singletons. This entry belongs to a study of blood T cell repertoires in COVID-19. Turning to the study itself: Acute-phase and convalescent COVID-19 samples originated in the United States, Italy and Spain.

Participants classified as exposed had met a COVID-19 case within 2 weeks before study entry. Material for sequencing was PBMCs or T cells enriched from blood (not recorded which). The receptor was derived from a woman in her 40s who had been exposed to COVID-19. The rearrangement links TRBV9 to TRBJ1-3; D possibly corresponds to TRBD1 (5 bases). The CDR3 loop reads CASSVGGEAGNTIYF. In DNA, the CDR3 is TGTGCCAGCAGCGTAGGGGGGGAGGCTGGAAACACCATATATTTT.